The present TCR beta chain was sequenced within a study of blood T cell repertoires in COVID-19 (TCRdb year 2020). Context from the whole study: Samples covering the acute and convalescent phases of COVID-19 were provided by collaborators in the United States, Italy and Spain. The prospective study material was composed of cDNA or gDNA derived from T cells, B-cell-depleted T cells, or PBMCs. Subjects who had been exposed to COVID-19, were actively infected with it, or had recovered from it provided the deeply sampled blood TCRbeta repertoires that made up the dataset. The repertoires were released in a freely available public database meant as a resource for research on the immune response to SARS-CoV-2. Samples were obtained from the ongoing ImmuneRACE study (first 160 participants) and from 1,254 subjects provided by 6 global collaborators. Nearly every sample came with metadata listing a de-identified subject ID, COVID-19 status, age in years and sex. Where available, HLA class I and class II types were obtained from metadata supplied by the sample provider rather than from assay-based typing.

As for this clone: Its specific antigen is unknown. No much larger clone exists at a distance of one base, and base qualities are not known.

Another Seattle source contributed samples from volunteer blood donors who had recovered from COVID-19. The collaborating institutions used their own protocols to collect whole blood in K2EDTA tubes. For TCRbeta analysis, collaborators shipped samples as frozen whole blood, isolated PBMCs, or DNA extracted from either of those sample types. General findings and caveats noted by the study authors: How much clinical and demographic metadata was included differed by source and by participant, and the metadata was provided uncurated.

The junction shows trimming of 5 bases on V and 5 bases on J, plus 13 bases between the germline ends. The CDR3 numbers 13 residues from cysteine through phenylalanine. Kept here is only the CDR3 DNA, which spans 39 bases and is read in frame from base 1. Sequences GTSNPN (CDR1) and SVGIG (CDR2) are obtained from the germline V gene (reference sequence). TCRbeta CDR3 regions were amplified from genomic DNA using the immunoSEQ Assay, a bias-controlled multiplex PCR. The authors' pipeline ran thus. The number of nucleated cells in each sample was estimated by amplification of reference gene primers within the assay. To quantify the absolute abundance of each unique TCRbeta CDR3 rearrangement, sequence reads were collapsed and filtered. For each sample, productive Simpson clonality was calculated as the square root of Simpson's diversity index over productive rearrangements. Sourced from immuneACCESS, this table was stored by TCRdb with only in-frame sequences that have V and J called. A share of the clones is absent; for the studies checked, an unresolved V gene accounts for under half, and the remainder has no known explanation. The D gene and trimming were derived from the DNA, and the V and J assignments and clone size from that table. The sample contains over 75,000 clones, 80% of them found a single time. The ten largest clonotypes hold roughly 8.6% of the sample.

The chain couples TRBV30 to TRBJ1-3, and possibly TRBD1, on 6 matching bases. The sequencing sample was made of peripheral blood. The receptor's source is a man over 45 who had recovered from COVID-19. The sequence in DNA is TGTGCCTGGGCACAGGGTAAACGAAACACCATATATTTT. This gives the protein CAWAQGKRNTIYF.